This T cell receptor beta chain was sequenced during a study of identical twins. Trimming at V came to 5 bases and at J to 2 bases, leaving 11 bases not matched to a gene. This CDR3 has 16 residues. Germline V gene data show CDR1 as MNHEY and CDR2 as SMNVEV (reference sequence). TCRdb reprocessed the 5' RACE reads via MiXCR and lists one record per CDR3 protein. The table lists 240,000 or so distinct CDR3 sequences, 9.5% to 15% of them singletons, with roughly 4.2% in the top ten. The same data also went into a second study, on yellow fever vaccine responses in identical twins.

This chain joins TRBV27 and TRBJ2-7, with 8 bases identical to TRBD1. The specimen was memory (CD45RO+) T cells sorted from blood. The sequence came from a woman aged 18-30 years in good health. The CDR3 is CASSQLVTGGTYEQYF. The CDR3 coding sequence is TGTGCCAGCAGTCAACTAGTAACAGGGGGTACCTACGAGCAGTACTTC.